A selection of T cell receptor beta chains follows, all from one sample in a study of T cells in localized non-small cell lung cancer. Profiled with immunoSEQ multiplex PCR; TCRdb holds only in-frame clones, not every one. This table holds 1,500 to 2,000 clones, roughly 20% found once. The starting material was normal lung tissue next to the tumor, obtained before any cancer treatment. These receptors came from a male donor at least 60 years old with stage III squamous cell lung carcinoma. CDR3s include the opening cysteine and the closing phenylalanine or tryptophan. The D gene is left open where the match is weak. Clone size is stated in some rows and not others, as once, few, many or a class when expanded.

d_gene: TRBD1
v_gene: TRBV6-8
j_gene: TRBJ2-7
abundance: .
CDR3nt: TGTGCCAGCAGACGAGGACAGGGCGATGTATACGAGCAGTACTTC
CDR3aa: CASRRGQGDVYEQYF

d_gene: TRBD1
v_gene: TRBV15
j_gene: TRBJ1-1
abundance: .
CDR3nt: TGTGCCACCAGCAGAGATAGAGGACAGGGAGATTCTCGCACTGAAGCTTTCTTT
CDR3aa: CATSRDRGQGDSRTEAFF

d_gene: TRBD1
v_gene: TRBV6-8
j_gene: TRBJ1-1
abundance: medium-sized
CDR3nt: TGTGCCATCAGGGGGTCGACAGATACTTACACTGAAGCTTTCTTT
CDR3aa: CAIRGSTDTYTEAFF

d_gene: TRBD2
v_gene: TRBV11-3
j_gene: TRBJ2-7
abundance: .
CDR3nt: TGTGCCAGCAGCCGAACCGGGACTAGCGAGTACGAGCAGTACTTC
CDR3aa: CASSRTGTSEYEQYF

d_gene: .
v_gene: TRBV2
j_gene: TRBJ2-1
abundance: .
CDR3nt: TGTGCCAGTTCGACTAGCTACAATGAGCAGTTCTTC
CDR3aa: CASSTSYNEQFF

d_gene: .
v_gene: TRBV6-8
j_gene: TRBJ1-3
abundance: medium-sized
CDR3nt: TGTGCCAGCGCCCGGGAACCCGCCTTCTCTGGAAACACCATATATTTT
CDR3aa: CASAREPAFSGNTIYF

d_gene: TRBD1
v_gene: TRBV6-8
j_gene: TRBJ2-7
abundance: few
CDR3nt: TGTGCCAGCAGTATTATGACAGGGTCGGACGAGCAGTACTTC
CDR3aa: CASSIMTGSDEQYF

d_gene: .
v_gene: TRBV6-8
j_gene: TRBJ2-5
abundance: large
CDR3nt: TGTGCCAGCAGTGTCGCGGGACAAGAGACCCAGTACTTC
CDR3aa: CASSVAGQETQYF

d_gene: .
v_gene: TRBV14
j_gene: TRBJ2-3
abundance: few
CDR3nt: TGTGCCAGCAGCCTACGGACGGCAACAGATACGCAGTATTTT
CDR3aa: CASSLRTATDTQYF

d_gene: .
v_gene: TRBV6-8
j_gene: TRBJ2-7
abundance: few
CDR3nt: TGTGCCAGCAGCACGGGACACAACGAGCAGTACTTC
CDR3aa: CASSTGHNEQYF

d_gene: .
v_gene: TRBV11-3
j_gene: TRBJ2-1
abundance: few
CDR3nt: TGTGCCAGCAGCTTAGATGACGGGAGCAGCAATGAGCAGTTCTTC
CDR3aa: CASSLDDGSSNEQFF

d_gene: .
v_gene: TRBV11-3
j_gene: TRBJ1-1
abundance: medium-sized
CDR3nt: TGTGCCAGCAGCTTGTGGGGGGTTGAGTCTGAAGCTTTCTTT
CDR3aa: CASSLWGVESEAFF

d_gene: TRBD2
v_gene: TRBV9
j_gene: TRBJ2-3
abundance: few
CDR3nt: TGTGCCAGCAACTTCGGGGGGGGCACAGATACGCAGTATTTT
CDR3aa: CASNFGGGTDTQYF

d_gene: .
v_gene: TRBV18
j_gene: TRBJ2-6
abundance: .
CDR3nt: TGTGCCAGCTCCGGGGTCAGCTCTGGGGCCAACGTCCTGACTTTC
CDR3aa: CASSGVSSGANVLTF

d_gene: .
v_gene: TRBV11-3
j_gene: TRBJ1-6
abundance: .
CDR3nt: TGTGCCAGCAGCTTGGCGGGACGGAATAATTCACCCCTCCACTTT
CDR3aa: CASSLAGRNNSPLHF

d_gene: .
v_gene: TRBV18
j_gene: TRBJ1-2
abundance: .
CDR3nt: TGTGCCAGCTCAGCCAGGACAGCGAGTGGCTACACCTTC
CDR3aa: CASSARTASGYTF

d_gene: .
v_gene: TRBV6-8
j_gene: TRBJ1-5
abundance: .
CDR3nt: TGTGCCAGCAGGGAGGGCCCTTCCCTCAATCAGCCCCAGCATTTT
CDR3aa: CASREGPSLNQPQHF

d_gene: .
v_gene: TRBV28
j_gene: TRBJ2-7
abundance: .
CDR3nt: TGTGCCAGCAGTTTGGGGGTGGCGGGTGCGTACTTC
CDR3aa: CASSLGVAGAYF

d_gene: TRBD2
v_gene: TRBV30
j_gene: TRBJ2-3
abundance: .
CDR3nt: TGTGCCTGGAAAACGGCGGGAGTCCCGCAGTATTTT
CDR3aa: CAWKTAGVPQYF

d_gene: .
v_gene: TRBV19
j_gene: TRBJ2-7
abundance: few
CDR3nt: TGTGCCAGTAGTATAGGGGTCCAATCCTACGAGCAGTACTTC
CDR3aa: CASSIGVQSYEQYF

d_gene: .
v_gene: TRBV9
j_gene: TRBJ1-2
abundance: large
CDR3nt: TGTGCCAGCAGCGTAGATGGGACACTTCTGGGTGGCTACACCTTC
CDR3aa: CASSVDGTLLGGYTF

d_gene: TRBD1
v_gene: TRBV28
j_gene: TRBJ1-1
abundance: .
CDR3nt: TGTGCCAGCAGCCCTACCTGGGGACAGGGACTAGCTAACACTGAAGCTTTCTTT
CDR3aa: CASSPTWGQGLANTEAFF

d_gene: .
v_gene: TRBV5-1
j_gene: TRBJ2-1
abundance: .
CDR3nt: TGCGCCAGCAGCTACCGACCTGCTAGCGCCCACTACAATGAGCAGTTCTTC
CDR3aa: CASSYRPASAHYNEQFF

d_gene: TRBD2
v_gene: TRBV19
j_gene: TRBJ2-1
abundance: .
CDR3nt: TGTGCCATCGGGACTAGCGGGAGAGTAGAGCAGTTCTTC
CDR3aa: CAIGTSGRVEQFF

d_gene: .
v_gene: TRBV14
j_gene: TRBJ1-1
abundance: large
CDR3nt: TGTGCCAGCAGCCTACAGAACTCCCCAGGTAACACTGAAGCTTTCTTT
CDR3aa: CASSLQNSPGNTEAFF

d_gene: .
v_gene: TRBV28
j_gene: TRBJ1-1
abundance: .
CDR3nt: TGTGCCAGCAGTTTTGATAGTGCGGGTGTGGGCACTGAAGCTTTCTTT
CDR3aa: CASSFDSAGVGTEAFF

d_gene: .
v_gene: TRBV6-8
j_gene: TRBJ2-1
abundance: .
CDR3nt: TGTGCCAGCAGTTTGGGGCGGCTCAATGAGCAGTTCTTC
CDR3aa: CASSLGRLNEQFF

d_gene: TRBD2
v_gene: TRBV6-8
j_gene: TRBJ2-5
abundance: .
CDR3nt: TGTGCCAGCAGCCTTGGGACTAGCGGGAGTCGGAAGACCCAGTACTTC
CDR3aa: CASSLGTSGSRKTQYF

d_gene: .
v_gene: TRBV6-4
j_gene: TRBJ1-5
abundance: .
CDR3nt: TGTGCCAGCACGGGGAATCAGCCCCAGCATTTT
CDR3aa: CASTGNQPQHF

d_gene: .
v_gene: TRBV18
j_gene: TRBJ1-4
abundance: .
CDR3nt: TGTGCCAGCTCAATCGACAGAGCTAATGAAAAACTGTTTTTT
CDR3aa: CASSIDRANEKLFF

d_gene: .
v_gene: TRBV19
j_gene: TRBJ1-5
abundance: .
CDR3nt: TGTGCCAGTAGTATGGGCTTGAATCAGCCCCAGCATTTT
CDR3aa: CASSMGLNQPQHF

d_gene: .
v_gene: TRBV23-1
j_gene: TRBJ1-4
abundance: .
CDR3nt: TGCGCCAGCAGCTTTTTTACAGGGAGGAGGGGGGAAAAACTGTTTTTT
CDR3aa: CASSFFTGRRGEKLFF

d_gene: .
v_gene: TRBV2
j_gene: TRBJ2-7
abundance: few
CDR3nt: TGTGCCAGCAGGGAATTGCCCTACGAGCAGTACTTC
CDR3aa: CASRELPYEQYF

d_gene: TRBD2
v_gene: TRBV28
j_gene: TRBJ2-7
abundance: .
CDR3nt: TGTGCCAGCAGTCCCACATTAGGGACTAGCATCTACGAGCAGTACTTC
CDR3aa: CASSPTLGTSIYEQYF